These T cell receptor beta chains were read from a single sample in a study of response to subunit inactivated influenza vaccine. TCRdb called the RT-PCR reads again in MiXCR, with one record for every CDR3 protein. The profile shows hundreds of thousands of distinct CDR3 sequences, 10% to 12% of them singletons. These data were also filed under a second study, of T cells expressing NK-cell markers.

The sample here was PBMCs from blood, taken on the day of vaccination. These receptors all stem from a man in his fifties or sixties who received an inactivated influenza vaccine. CDR3s include the opening cysteine and the closing phenylalanine or tryptophan. A D gene is named only where the DNA matches it firmly. Clone size is stated in some rows and not others, as once, few, many or a class when expanded.

DNA: TGTGCCAGCAGTTTAGGTGTCGCGGGGCTCCGAGTCAATGAGCAGTTCTTC
CDR3: CASSLGVAGLRVNEQFF
V: TRBV12-3/TRBV12-4
D: NA
J: TRBJ2-1
size: NA

DNA: TGCGCCAGCAGCCCCCGGACTAGCGGGGGGGCGGAGACCCAGTACTTC
CDR3: CASSPRTSGGAETQYF
V: TRBV5-1
D: TRBD2
J: TRBJ2-5
size: NA

DNA: TGCGCCAGCAGCAACGGAGTTTCTCTCTACAATGAGCAGTTCTTC
CDR3: CASSNGVSLYNEQFF
V: TRBV5-1
D: NA
J: TRBJ2-1
size: NA

DNA: TGCAGTGCTGGACAGGGGATAAATGAAAAACTGTTTTTT
CDR3: CSAGQGINEKLFF
V: TRBV20-1
D: TRBD1
J: TRBJ1-4
size: few

DNA: TGTGCCAGCAGCTCGTGGACTAGCGGGATGTACGAGCAGTACTTC
CDR3: CASSSWTSGMYEQYF
V: TRBV7-2
D: TRBD2
J: TRBJ2-7
size: NA

DNA: TGCAGTGCTAGAACTAGCGGGAGGGGATTCGATACGCAGTATTTT
CDR3: CSARTSGRGFDTQYF
V: TRBV20-1
D: TRBD2
J: TRBJ2-3
size: NA

DNA: TGTGCCACAGCTAGGACTGCAGATACGCAGTATTTT
CDR3: CATARTADTQYF
V: TRBV10-3
D: NA
J: TRBJ2-3
size: NA

DNA: TGTGCCAGCAGCTTAAGCCTCACAGGTTCGGATGAGCAGTTCTTC
CDR3: CASSLSLTGSDEQFF
V: TRBV7-6
D: NA
J: TRBJ2-1
size: NA

DNA: TGTGCCATCAGGGGACTAGCGGGGGGCAAAGATGAGCAGTTCTTC
CDR3: CAIRGLAGGKDEQFF
V: TRBV10-3
D: TRBD2
J: TRBJ2-1
size: NA

DNA: TGTGCCAGCAGTGACGGGACTAGCGGGGGATCAAGGCAGTTCTTC
CDR3: CASSDGTSGGSRQFF
V: TRBV6-1
D: TRBD2
J: TRBJ2-1
size: NA

DNA: TGTGCCAGCAGCATTAGATCTTTCACAGATACGCAGTATTTT
CDR3: CASSIRSFTDTQYF
V: TRBV5-6
D: NA
J: TRBJ2-3
size: many

DNA: TGTGCCAGCAGCCCCTCTCAGGGATCAGATACGCAGTATTTT
CDR3: CASSPSQGSDTQYF
V: TRBV7-2
D: NA
J: TRBJ2-3
size: NA

DNA: TGCAGTGCTAGACCTAGCGGGGGCTACGAGCAGTACTTC
CDR3: CSARPSGGYEQYF
V: TRBV20-1
D: TRBD2
J: TRBJ2-7
size: NA

DNA: TGTGCCAGCAGCCTTTCGACAACTCCCTGGGAGGGCTACACCTTC
CDR3: CASSLSTTPWEGYTF
V: TRBV11-1
D: NA
J: TRBJ1-2
size: NA

DNA: TGTGCCAGCAGCTCAGGACAGGGAAATTCACCCCTCCACTTT
CDR3: CASSSGQGNSPLHF
V: TRBV13
D: TRBD1
J: TRBJ1-6
size: many

DNA: TGTGCCAGCAGCTTAGTGGGACTAGCGGGGGGTCCTCCTAGCACAGATACGCAGTATTTT
CDR3: CASSLVGLAGGPPSTDTQYF
V: TRBV7-8
D: TRBD2
J: TRBJ2-3
size: few

DNA: TGCAGCCCTGTAATAGCGGGATCGTACCAAGAGACCCAGTACTTC
CDR3: CSPVIAGSYQETQYF
V: TRBV29-1
D: TRBD2
J: TRBJ2-5
size: few

DNA: TGTGCCAGCAACCCTCGACAGGGGGCCAACGAGCAGTACTTC
CDR3: CASNPRQGANEQYF
V: TRBV7-8
D: TRBD1
J: TRBJ2-7
size: few

DNA: TGTGCCAGCAGCCAGGGGGGGGGCCCTAATGAAAAACTGTTTTTT
CDR3: CASSQGGGPNEKLFF
V: TRBV13
D: TRBD1
J: TRBJ1-4
size: NA

DNA: TGCGCCAGCAGTGAGAAGCGGCGCTTGGGTGAGCAGTTCTTC
CDR3: CASSEKRRLGEQFF
V: TRBV10-2
D: NA
J: TRBJ2-1
size: NA

DNA: TGTGCCAGCAGCTTAATGGTACTAGCGTTGAGCTCCTACAATGAGCAGTTCTTC
CDR3: CASSLMVLALSSYNEQFF
V: TRBV11-2
D: TRBD2
J: TRBJ2-1
size: NA

DNA: TGCAGCGTTGAAAGGGGGGGTGTCTCGGATACGCAGTATTTT
CDR3: CSVERGGVSDTQYF
V: TRBV29-1
D: NA
J: TRBJ2-3
size: NA

DNA: TGCAGCGTTGGCGGGTTTGTTCGGCCATACAATGAGCAGTTCTTC
CDR3: CSVGGFVRPYNEQFF
V: TRBV29-1
D: NA
J: TRBJ2-1
size: many

DNA: TGTGCCAGCAGTTTATATGGCAGACTAGCCAAAAACATTCAGTACTTC
CDR3: CASSLYGRLAKNIQYF
V: TRBV12-3/TRBV12-4
D: NA
J: TRBJ2-4
size: few

DNA: TGTGCCAGCAGCCAAGTGGCAGACAATTCACCCCTCCACTTT
CDR3: CASSQVADNSPLHF
V: TRBV4-2
D: NA
J: TRBJ1-6
size: few

DNA: TGCGCCAGCAGCCAAAGGACAGGGCCCCGCGAGCAGTACTTC
CDR3: CASSQRTGPREQYF
V: TRBV4-1
D: TRBD1
J: TRBJ2-7
size: few

DNA: TGTGCCAGCAGCTCCACCCCGACAGGGGGTGAAAAACTGTTTTTT
CDR3: CASSSTPTGGEKLFF
V: TRBV5-5
D: TRBD1
J: TRBJ1-4
size: few

DNA: TGTGCCAGCAGCTTAGCGCAGTCAGGGAACAATCAGCCCCAGCATTTT
CDR3: CASSLAQSGNNQPQHF
V: TRBV7-2
D: NA
J: TRBJ1-5
size: NA

DNA: TGCAGTGCTAGTCCCCAGGGGACAGGGCAGTTCTTC
CDR3: CSASPQGTGQFF
V: TRBV20-1
D: TRBD1
J: TRBJ2-1
size: many

DNA: TGTGCCAGCAGCTTAAACAGGGGCAGTAACAAAGAGACCCAGTACTTC
CDR3: CASSLNRGSNKETQYF
V: TRBV7-2
D: TRBD1
J: TRBJ2-5
size: NA

DNA: TGCGCCAGCAGCCAAGTTCAGGGGACAGTAGGCAATCAGCCCCAGCATTTT
CDR3: CASSQVQGTVGNQPQHF
V: TRBV4-1
D: TRBD1
J: TRBJ1-5
size: many

DNA: TGCAGTGCTAATCAGGGGGTGGCCTACGAGCAGTACTTC
CDR3: CSANQGVAYEQYF
V: TRBV20-1
D: TRBD1
J: TRBJ2-7
size: NA

DNA: TGCGCCAGCAGCTTAGGACAGCCAACTAATGAAAAACTGTTTTTT
CDR3: CASSLGQPTNEKLFF
V: TRBV5-1
D: NA
J: TRBJ1-4
size: many

DNA: TGTGCCAGCAGCCTCCGGAGAGCGGGGGAAATGAAGCAGTTCTTC
CDR3: CASSLRRAGEMKQFF
V: TRBV7-2
D: TRBD2
J: TRBJ2-1
size: NA

DNA: TGTGCCAGTGGATCAACTAATGAAAAACTGTTTTTT
CDR3: CASGSTNEKLFF
V: TRBV12-3/TRBV12-4
D: NA
J: TRBJ1-4
size: NA

DNA: TGCAGTGCTACAGGGGCTCACAACACCGGGGAGCTGTTTTTT
CDR3: CSATGAHNTGELFF
V: TRBV20-1
D: NA
J: TRBJ2-2
size: NA

DNA: TGTGCCAGCAGTGACAGGGGTCGATCTGGAAACACCATATATTTT
CDR3: CASSDRGRSGNTIYF
V: TRBV6-1
D: NA
J: TRBJ1-3
size: few

DNA: TGCAGCGTTGAATTTGGGAAGAGCTACACCTTC
CDR3: CSVEFGKSYTF
V: TRBV29-1
D: NA
J: TRBJ1-2
size: NA

DNA: TGTGCCAGCAGCCAGTTTGGACAGAATAATTCACCCCTCCACTTT
CDR3: CASSQFGQNNSPLHF
V: TRBV3-1
D: NA
J: TRBJ1-6
size: NA

DNA: TGTGCGGGCAGGACAGGTTCCTACGAGCAGTACTTC
CDR3: CAGRTGSYEQYF
V: TRBV7-9
D: TRBD1
J: TRBJ2-7
size: few

DNA: TGCAGTGCCCTGCGCCCCGGGAGCTCTGGAAACACCATATATTTT
CDR3: CSALRPGSSGNTIYF
V: TRBV20-1
D: NA
J: TRBJ1-3
size: few

DNA: TGTGCCAGCAGGGGACAGGGGACCTACAATGAGCAGTTCTTC
CDR3: CASRGQGTYNEQFF
V: TRBV6-2/TRBV6-3
D: TRBD1
J: TRBJ2-1
size: NA

DNA: TGTGCCAGCAGCTCAGGATTCCTATTTATTAATGAGCAGTTCTTC
CDR3: CASSSGFLFINEQFF
V: TRBV5-6
D: NA
J: TRBJ2-1
size: NA

DNA: TGTGCCAGCAGTCATAATTACAATGAGCAGTTCTTC
CDR3: CASSHNYNEQFF
V: TRBV7-9
D: NA
J: TRBJ2-1
size: few

DNA: TGTGCCAGCAGCCCGGGACAGGGGGAAAATGAGCAGTTCTTC
CDR3: CASSPGQGENEQFF
V: TRBV7-3
D: TRBD1
J: TRBJ2-1
size: NA

DNA: TGCAGCGTTGGCGCGCCGAACACCGGGGAGCTGTTTTTT
CDR3: CSVGAPNTGELFF
V: TRBV29-1
D: NA
J: TRBJ2-2
size: few

DNA: TGTGCCAGCAGCTTATCGTCGGACAGGGGTGATGAAAAACTGTTTTTT
CDR3: CASSLSSDRGDEKLFF
V: TRBV7-6
D: TRBD1
J: TRBJ1-4
size: NA

DNA: TGTGCCAGCAGCCCCACAGGGGGCGCTTACGATGGCTACACCTTC
CDR3: CASSPTGGAYDGYTF
V: TRBV11-2
D: TRBD1
J: TRBJ1-2
size: few

DNA: TGTGCCAGCACGTGGACGCGACAGGAGGATGGCTACACCTTC
CDR3: CASTWTRQEDGYTF
V: TRBV7-2
D: NA
J: TRBJ1-2
size: many

DNA: TGTGCCAGCGCCTCGGGGACCGGGGAGCTGTTTTTT
CDR3: CASASGTGELFF
V: TRBV6-2/TRBV6-3
D: NA
J: TRBJ2-2
size: NA

DNA: TGTGCCAGCAGCCAAGATCACTGGGGACTAAACATTCAGTACTTC
CDR3: CASSQDHWGLNIQYF
V: TRBV14
D: NA
J: TRBJ2-4
size: NA

DNA: TGTGCCAGCAGCGCCGGAGACAGGGGGTCCTACGAGCAGTACTTC
CDR3: CASSAGDRGSYEQYF
V: TRBV9
D: TRBD1
J: TRBJ2-7
size: once

DNA: TGCGCCAGCAGCGATACAGGGGGCTCTGGAAACACCATATATTTT
CDR3: CASSDTGGSGNTIYF
V: TRBV5-1
D: TRBD1
J: TRBJ1-3
size: many

DNA: TGTGCCAGCAGCTTAGCGCCCGAAACCTACGAGCAGTACTTC
CDR3: CASSLAPETYEQYF
V: TRBV7-2
D: NA
J: TRBJ2-7
size: many